The 15 T cell receptor beta chains below all came from one sample that was sequenced in a study of T cells in Graves' hyperthyroidism and ophthalmopathy. RNA transcripts yielded amplified TCR beta CDR3 regions. Primed by the HTBI set, a first-round RT-PCR was run on the TCR CDR3. Via MiXCR, TCRdb re-called the multiplex PCR reads, giving one row per CDR3 protein. The table records approximately 620,000 distinct CDR3 sequences, 16% of them present only once. The sequencing input was blood. These TCRs come from a woman aged 40 to 50 with Graves' ophthalmopathy.

This clonotype was observed at least ten times. V is TRBV14 and J is TRBJ2-3; a weak D match, TRBD2 (6 bases). This CDR3 has 14 residues. Germline values: CDR1 SGHDN, CDR2 FVKESK. Trimming left V 0 bases short and J 4 bases short, with 8 bases between. The CDR3 DNA sequence: TGTGCCAGCAGCCAAGACCCGGGGGCAGATACGCAGTATTTT. It encodes CASSQDPGADTQYF. Variable domain in full (rest from reference TRBV14 and TRBJ2-3): EAGVTQFPSHSVIEKGQTVTLRCDPISGHDNLYWYRRVMGKEIKFLLHFVKESKQDESGMPNNRFLAERTGGTYSTLKVQPAELEDSGVYFCASSQDPGADTQYFGPGTRLTVL.

This clonotype was detected ten times or more. The rearrangement uses TRBV27 and TRBJ2-7; D remains unclear. Between the trimmed V and J ends, which lost 6 bases and 1 base, there was a span of 10 bases. The CDR3 sequence is 13 residues long. Per germline, CDR1 MNHEY and CDR2 SMNVEV (reference sequence). The chain's CDR3 is CASSLGQSYEQYF. CDR3 nucleotides: TGTGCCAGCAGCTTAGGGCAGTCCTACGAGCAGTACTTC.

This clonotype has at least ten counts. The chain joins TRBV3-1 to TRBJ2-5; 9 nucleotides match TRBD1. CDR3 length: 15 residues. Germline CDR1 reads LGHDT; CDR2 reads YNNKEL (reference sequence). Trimming at V came to 4 bases and at J to 4 bases, leaving 7 bases not matched to a gene. CDR3 nucleotides: TGTGCCAGCAGCCTACTCGGGACAGGGACAGAGACCCAGTACTTC. It encodes CASSLLGTGTETQYF.

This clonotype was picked up many times. V and J are TRBV12-3 or TRBV12-4 and TRBJ1-2; D is ambiguous. The CDR3 is made up of 11 amino acids. V dropped 5 bases and J dropped 8 bases, with 9 bases sitting between them. The CDR3 here is CASSDQRGYTF. The CDR3 DNA reads as TGTGCCAGCAGTGACCAAAGGGGCTACACCTTC.

The chain carries TRBV18 and TRBJ2-6; 7 bases are a match to TRBD1. J was trimmed by 2 bases and V by 3 bases; bases with no gene match: 1. This CDR3 is 15 amino acids long. The germline gives CDR1 KGHSH, CDR2 LQKENI. The CDR3 loop reads CASSPTGAGANVLTF. The CDR3, as DNA: TGTGCCAGCTCACCTACAGGGGCTGGGGCCAACGTCCTGACTTTC.

This clonotype has a handful of counts. J is TRBJ2-7 and V is TRBV5-1; 8 bases fit TRBD2. This CDR3 region has 15 residues. CDR1 is SGHRS, CDR2 YFSETQ, per germline. J lost 4 bases, V lost 1 base, and 7 bases had no gene match. The CDR3 DNA sequence: TGCGCCAGCAGCTTGAAAGCGGGAGTTGAGTACGAGCAGTACTTC. Its protein is CASSLKAGVEYEQYF.

This clonotype was recorded many times. This chain links TRBV11-2 with TRBJ2-5, with D hard to call. The V and J ends lost 3 bases and 4 bases respectively, with 6 bases between them. Per the germline V gene, CDR1 is SGHAT and CDR2 is FQNNGV. The CDR3 is 12 amino acids. The CDR3 loop is CASSFQRETQYF. The CDR3 DNA follows: TGTGCCAGCAGCTTCCAGAGAGAGACCCAGTACTTC.

The chain combines TRBV6-2 or TRBV6-3 with TRBJ1-5, with D possibly being TRBD1 (6 bases). Trimming left V 5 bases short and J 4 bases short, with 15 bases between. Germline lookup yields CDR1 MNHEY and CDR2 SVGEGT. The CDR3 is made up of 15 amino acids. As DNA, the CDR3 is TGTGCCAGCAGTGCCCTGGGGGCTAGAAATCAGCCCCAGCATTTT. Translation: CASSALGARNQPQHF.

There are a few counts of this clonotype. The final CDR3 position lacks the conserved phenylalanine or tryptophan, pointing to a likely read error. The chain has TRBV2 and TRBJ1-1, with D unresolved. CDR3 length: 14 residues. V lost 7 bases to trimming and J lost 6 bases, with 18 bases between them. Looked up from germline, CDR1 is SNHLY and CDR2 is FYNNEI. The CDR3 coding sequence is TGTGCCAGCATGGTCAGGCCCCCGGTTGCTGAAGCTTTCCTT. Residues: CASMVRPPVAEAFL.

This clonotype came up many times. Germline is not matched at one junction end, which may reflect a read error. The chain employs TRBV2 and TRBJ1-5; D is unresolved. This CDR3 region has 15 residues. The germline gives CDR1 SNHLY, CDR2 FYNNEI. The CDR3 reads CASREEAYGNQPQHF. As DNA, the CDR3 is TGTGCCAGCAGGGAAGAAGCCTACGGCAATCAGCCCCAGCATTTT.

This clonotype has ten or more counts. The CDR3 DNA sequence: TGTGCCAGCAGGGGGTTAACAGGGGAGACCCAGTACTTC. Amino acid sequence: CASRGLTGETQYF. This sequence joins TRBV2 and TRBJ2-5, with TRBD1 as a possible D gene (6 bases). This CDR3 spans 13 amino acids. Germline loops: CDR1 SNHLY, CDR2 FYNNEI. The V end lost 6 bases, the J end lost 5 bases, and 13 bases lay between the germline ends.

The chain is built from TRBV29-1 and TRBJ1-1, with TRBD1 identical over 8 bases. This CDR3 spans 14 amino acids. The junction had 9 bases not matched to a gene; V was cut back by 7 bases and J by 2 bases. Germline loops: CDR1 SQVTM, CDR2 ANQGSEA. DNA for the CDR3: TGCAGCGGTGCAGGGGGCAGTCTCAACACTGAAGCTTTCTTT. Its protein is CSGAGGSLNTEAFF.

The V gene is TRBV27, the J gene TRBJ2-3; 7 nucleotides agree with TRBD2. Unmatched junction bases numbered 6, after V lost 3 bases and J lost 3 bases. CDR3 length equals 15 residues. Germline V gene sequence: CDR1 MNHEY, CDR2 SMNVEV (reference sequence). The CDR3 loop is CASSFGRMGTDTQYF. The CDR3 nucleotides are TGTGCCAGCAGTTTCGGGAGGATGGGGACAGATACGCAGTATTTT.

This clonotype was recorded only once. The rearrangement links TRBV20-1 to TRBJ2-1; D might be TRBD1 (5 bases). There are 12 residues in the CDR3. Trimming took 2 bases from V and 4 from J, leaving 6 bases between them. Germline CDR1 and CDR2: DFQATT and SNEGSKA (reference sequence). CDR3 amino acids: CSARRGYNEQFF. CDR3 coding DNA: TGCAGTGCTAGAAGGGGATACAATGAGCAGTTCTTC.

This clonotype has at least ten counts. This rearrangement joins TRBV12-3 or TRBV12-4 to TRBJ1-5; D is perhaps TRBD1 (5 bases). This CDR3 comprises 15 residues. Trimming removed 1 base from V and 1 base from J, with 8 bases in between. CDR3 amino acids: CASSLGDRSNQPQHF. The DNA of the CDR3 is TGTGCCAGCAGTTTAGGTGACAGAAGCAATCAGCCCCAGCATTTT.